What follows is one TCR beta chain and its context. The target antigen is unknown. Germline lookup yields CDR1 PRHDT and CDR2 FYEKMQ (reference sequence). Trimming pared 4 bases from V and 1 base from J, leaving 8 bases between. CDR3 length equals 13 residues. The data belong to a study of shared clonotypes between healthy human individuals. Selected positively for CCR7 and CD45RO-negative, naive CD8 cells excluded terminally differentiated effector memory CD45RA+ cells. It was across several immunoSEQ plates that each subset's genomic DNA was evenly split. TCRdb's table, derived via immunoSEQ multiplex PCR, lists solely in-frame clones and lacks some. The profile shows roughly 850,000 clones, about 96% of them singletons. General study findings and limits: A limitation of the genetic and exposure-history diversity represented arose from few donors.

This rearrangement joins TRBV13 to TRBJ2-7; D is possibly TRBD1 (5 bases). Sequencing was done on a sample of naive CD8+ T cells sorted from blood. This receptor was obtained from a man aged 25-40 years in good health. The DNA of the CDR3 is TGTGCCAGCAGCTCCAGGGAATCCTACGAGCAGTACTTC. This gives the protein CASSSRESYEQYF.